A single sample gave rise to the 24 T cell receptor beta chains below, sequenced in a study of blood T cell repertoires in COVID-19. Repertoires were generated with immunoSEQ multiplex PCR, while TCRdb's copy carries only in-frame clones and drops some. In the table there are 26,000 or so clones, 76% of which are singletons. Sequences were obtained from peripheral blood. The source of these receptors is a man between 65 and 80 years old with acute or convalescent COVID-19.

This clone was detected only a few times. This chain links TRBV7-2 with TRBJ2-2; possibly TRBD1 for D (5 bases). Germline V CDR1 and CDR2: SGHTA, FQGNSA. This CDR3 has 14 amino acids. Trimming stripped 1 base from V and 5 bases from J, with 8 bases between. CDR3 residues: CASSLVGHTGELFF. DNA for the CDR3: TGTGCCAGCAGCTTAGTTGGACATACCGGGGAGCTGTTTTTT.

The chain uses TRBV7-3 and TRBJ2-1, with 10 bases aligning to TRBD1. The V segment lost 5 bases and the J segment 7 bases; nucleotides outside the gene matches: 11. CDR1 is SGHTA and CDR2 is FQGTGA in the germline V gene. The CDR3 totals 16 residues. The CDR3 region is CASSLWAGQGNNEQFF. The CDR3 coding sequence is TGTGCCAGCAGCCTTTGGGCGGGACAGGGGAATAATGAGCAGTTCTTC.

The chain employs TRBV5-1 and TRBJ2-4; 8 bases line up with TRBD1. There are 16 residues in the CDR3. Germline V gene lookup returns CDR1 SGHRS and CDR2 YFSETQ. After removal of 4 bases from V and 2 bases from J, the junction contained 8 bases not matched to a gene. The CDR3 coding sequence is TGCGCCAGCAGCCTAGGACAGGGTTGGACCAAAAACATTCAGTACTTC. Translating it yields CASSLGQGWTKNIQYF.

The V and J genes are TRBV2 and TRBJ1-6; tentatively, D is TRBD1 (5 bases). Germline values: CDR1 SNHLY, CDR2 FYNNEI. The CDR3 sequence is 14 residues long. Deletions cut 4 bases from V and 6 bases from J, with 10 bases between. The CDR3 protein is CASSVQGVNSPLHF. As DNA, the CDR3 is TGTGCCAGCAGTGTTCAGGGTGTTAATTCACCCCTCCACTTT.

This clone was detected once. The chain uses TRBV7-9 and TRBJ2-3, with 7 positions matching TRBD2. J lost 1 base, V lost 6 bases, and 4 bases had no gene match. CDR1 and CDR2 from the germline V gene are SEHNR and FQNEAQ (reference sequence). The CDR3 is 14 amino acids. The CDR3 spells CASSSGLGTDTQYF. The CDR3 nucleotides read TGTGCCAGCAGTTCAGGACTAGGCACAGATACGCAGTATTTT.

V usage is TRBV15 and J usage is TRBJ2-3; 9 bases map to TRBD2. Germline CDR1 and CDR2: LNHNV and YYDKDF (reference sequence). This CDR3 spans 14 amino acids. V gave up 7 bases and J gave up 4 bases; unmatched junction bases: 6. CDR3 sequence: CATKSGGIADTQYF. In nucleotides, the CDR3 is TGTGCCACCAAAAGCGGGGGGATCGCAGATACGCAGTATTTT.

The V and J genes are TRBV9 and TRBJ2-7; D call uncertain. Germline V lookup: CDR1 SGDLS, CDR2 YYNGEE. This CDR3 spans 13 amino acids. Trimming took 0 bases from V and 0 from J, leaving 4 bases between them. The DNA for the CDR3 is TGTGCCAGCAGCGTAGGCGTCTCCTACGAGCAGTACTTC. Protein product: CASSVGVSYEQYF. Variable domain in full (rest from reference TRBV9 and TRBJ2-7): DSGVTQTPKHLITATGQRVTLRCSPRSGDLSVYWYQQSLDQGLQFLIQYYNGEERAKGNILERFSAQQFPDLHSELNLSSLELGDSALYFCASSVGVSYEQYFGPGTRLTVT.

This clone has only a few counts. This sequence joins TRBV5-1 and TRBJ2-2, with 7 bases that match TRBD1. Losses at the gene ends were 6 bases for V and 3 bases for J; bases not matched to a gene: 2. From germline, CDR1 is SGHRS and CDR2 YFSETQ. The CDR3 totals 13 residues. The DNA for the CDR3 is TGCGCCAGCAACGACAGGGACACCGGGGAGCTGTTTTTT. Its protein is CASNDRDTGELFF.

The chain links TRBV30 to TRBJ1-2; perhaps TRBD1 as D (5 bases). The germline gives CDR1 GTSNPN, CDR2 SVGIG (reference sequence). The CDR3 consists of 13 residues. V was trimmed by 2 bases and J by 8 bases, leaving 15 bases between them. CDR3 sequence (DNA): TGTGCCTGGAGTCGGGGGTGGGGAGACGGCTACACCTTC. Amino acid sequence: CAWSRGWGDGYTF.

This chain uses TRBV5-1 with TRBJ1-2, with 8 positions matching TRBD1. The CDR3 contains 14 residues. V lost 6 bases and J lost 5; bases outside the gene matches: 9. CDR1 is SGHRS and CDR2 is YFSETQ in the germline V gene. CDR3 sequence reads: CASNRGDFAYGYTF. DNA for the CDR3: TGCGCCAGCAACAGGGGGGATTTCGCGTATGGCTACACCTTC.

The gene calls are TRBV27 and TRBJ2-1; 7 bases line up with TRBD2. V shed 5 bases and J 2 bases; nucleotides not matched to a gene: 6. In germline, CDR1 is MNHEY, CDR2 SMNVEV (reference sequence). The CDR3 has 15 residues. The CDR3 is CASSTSVTPYNEQFF. As DNA, the CDR3 is TGTGCCAGCAGTACTAGCGTAACCCCCTACAATGAGCAGTTCTTC.

V is TRBV19 and J is TRBJ2-2; 7 nucleotides agree with TRBD1. The CDR3 consists of 15 residues. V lost 9 bases, J lost 0 bases, and 7 bases stayed unmatched. Germline assignment: CDR1 LNHDA and CDR2 SQIVND (reference sequence). CDR3 bases: TGTGCCAGCAGAAGACAGGGCGCGAACACCGGGGAGCTGTTTTTT. Protein product: CASRRQGANTGELFF.

This chain uses TRBV28 with TRBJ2-3; D remains ambiguous. With 6 bases removed from V and 2 bases from J, the gap between germline ends came to 15 bases. The CDR3 loop spans 15 amino acids. The germline V gene has CDR1 MDHEN and CDR2 SYDVKM. CDR3 sequence (DNA): TGTGCCAGCAGCCCCGGCGGCCAGCACACAGATACGCAGTATTTT. Its protein product is CASSPGGQHTDTQYF.

This clone was counted only a few times. Other nucleotide sequences in the sample specify the same CDR3. The V gene is TRBV5-4, the J gene TRBJ2-2; TRBD2 matches at 15 bases. J was trimmed by 2 bases and V by 5 bases; bases with no gene match: 4. Germline CDR1 reads SGHNT; CDR2 reads YYREEE (reference sequence). The CDR3 has 17 amino acids. The CDR3 bases are TGTGCCAGCAGAAGGGGACTAGCGGGGGGAAACACCGGGGAGCTGTTTTTT. This translates into CASRRGLAGGNTGELFF.

The chain couples TRBV5-8 to TRBJ1-4, with D possibly matching TRBD1 (6 bases). Germline-derived CDR1 and CDR2 are SGHTS and YDEGEE. CDR3 length: 15 residues. The V end was cut by 0 bases, the J end by 5 bases, with 11 bases between. The CDR3 sequence: CASSLGDTGNEKLFF. In nucleotides, the CDR3 is TGTGCCAGCAGCTTGGGGGACACGGGAAATGAAAAACTGTTTTTT.

To note about this clone: The missing conserved phenylalanine or tryptophan at the end of this CDR3 makes a read error likely. The DNA is left out, because the CDR3 cannot be placed on it with certainty; the CDR3 is given as TCRdb lists it. The rearrangement links TRBV5-1 to TRBJ2-7; the DNA was not used to check the table's D call, TRBD2. The CDR3 contains 9 residues when both ends are counted. Germline lookup yields CDR1 SGHRS and CDR2 YFSETQ. This CDR3 reads CASSQSVPG.

This clone has just a few counts. This chain uses TRBV19 with TRBJ1-2; D unresolved. The ends were cut back, 4 bases at V and 4 bases at J, with 10 bases in the middle. In germline, CDR1 is LNHDA, CDR2 SQIVND (reference sequence). This CDR3 is built from 13 residues. The CDR3 DNA reads TGTGCCAGTAGTACCGACAAGCTCTATGGCTACACCTTC. Translation gives CASSTDKLYGYTF. The variable domain in full, with the rest retrieved from reference TRBV19 and TRBJ1-2, is DGGITQSPKYLFRKEGQNVTLSCEQNLNHDAMYWYRQDPGQGLRLIYYSQIVNDFQKGDIAEGYSVSREKKESFPLTVTSAQKNPTAFYLCASSTDKLYGYTFGSGTRLTVV.

This clone was found once. The V call is TRBV24-1, the J call TRBJ2-1; D gene unclear. The CDR3 is made up of 14 amino acids. Germline values: CDR1 KGHDR, CDR2 SFDVKD. Trimming stripped 3 bases from V and 9 bases from J, with 14 bases between. The CDR3 nucleotides read TGTGCCACCAGTGATGCCCAAGCTTGGAGTGAGCAGTTCTTC. Translated, it gives CATSDAQAWSEQFF.

V and J are TRBV20-1 and TRBJ1-1; D gene uncertain. V was clipped by 2 bases and J by 8 bases, with 9 bases between them. The CDR3 is made up of 11 amino acids. CDR1 DFQATT and CDR2 SNEGSKA come from the germline V gene (reference sequence). The CDR3 DNA reads as TGCAGTGCTAGACTCCACCGGGAAGCTTTCTTT. Encoded protein: CSARLHREAFF.

The chain employs TRBV3-1 (or the pseudogene TRBV3-2) and TRBJ1-1; D is unclear. Germline V gives CDR1 LGHDT, CDR2 YNNKEL (reference sequence). Deletions cut 1 base from V and 1 base from J, with 10 bases between. CDR3 length: 15 amino acids. The DNA for the CDR3 is TGTGCCAGCAGCCAAGTGCGGCGGGAGAACACTGAAGCTTTCTTT. The encoded protein is CASSQVRRENTEAFF.

The chain joins TRBV5-1 to TRBJ1-5; 8 bases are a match to TRBD1. Trimming took 3 bases from V and 6 from J; bases not matched to a gene: 14. The CDR3 contains 17 residues. Germline CDR1 SGHRS, CDR2 YFSETQ. The CDR3 spells CASSSPKSDRGGQPQHF. In DNA form, the CDR3 reads TGCGCCAGCAGCTCTCCAAAATCCGACAGGGGAGGTCAGCCCCAGCATTTT.

This chain links TRBV7-8 with TRBJ1-5, with 10 bases fitting TRBD1. The CDR3 loop spans 14 amino acids. The V gene's germline CDR1 is SGHVS and CDR2 FQNEAQ. The ends lost 5 bases at V and 6 bases at J; junction bases unmatched: 4. CDR3 protein: CASSPTGGRQPQHF. For the CDR3, the DNA is TGTGCCAGCAGCCCGACAGGGGGCCGTCAGCCCCAGCATTTT.

V and J are TRBV28 and TRBJ2-1; D remains unclear. Germline V CDR1 and CDR2: MDHEN, SYDVKM. The CDR3 is 12 amino acids. Trimming pared 6 bases from V and 11 bases from J, leaving 14 bases between. CDR3 loop: CASSLTPNQQFF. CDR3 DNA sequence: TGTGCCAGCAGCCTAACGCCGAACCAGCAGTTCTTC. Full variable domain (rest looked up from reference TRBV28 and TRBJ2-1): DVKVTQSSRYLVKRTGEKVFLECVQDMDHENMFWYRQDPGLGLRLIYFSYDVKMKEKGDIPEGYSVSREKKERFSLILESASTNQTSMYLCASSLTPNQQFFGPGTRLTVL.

The chain has TRBV6-5 and TRBJ1-4; TRBD1 matches 10 bases. The V and J ends lost 0 bases and 8 bases, in that order; junction bases with no gene match: 3. The CDR3 has 15 residues. Germline-derived CDR1 and CDR2 are MNHEY and SVGAGI. This chain's CDR3 is CASSYSDRGSEKLFF. As DNA, the CDR3 is TGTGCCAGCAGTTACTCGGACAGGGGGAGCGAAAAACTGTTTTTT.